This TCR beta chain was obtained from a study of T cells in Graves' hyperthyroidism and ophthalmopathy (dated by TCRdb to 2018 to 2020). Context from the whole study: Peripheral blood samples were taken at the time of initial diagnosis, prior to any treatment. After blood sampling, hyperthyroidism patients were treated with methimazole at a starting dose of 30 mg daily, and ophthalmopathy patients were treated with high-dose intravenous methylprednisolone. For training and testing, the 100 patients in the discovery cohort were randomly divided in a 7:3 ratio. TCR Vbeta CDR3 sequencing of roughly 140 peripheral blood samples (under 45 ophthalmopathy, 75 or so hyperthyroidism and around 17 progressor patients) is reported in the paper. Prospective prediction of ophthalmopathy was tested in an independent validation cohort consisting of 18 hyperthyroidism patients and over 15 patients who later progressed to ophthalmopathy. TCR V-J signatures able to tell the groups apart were searched for in a discovery cohort of around 95 patients, of whom roughly 42 had Graves' ophthalmopathy and roughly 57 had stable Graves' hyperthyroidism. In about 6 Graves' hyperthyroidism patients, the study also compared T-cell repertoires from thyroid tissue with T-cell repertoires from blood. The paper as a whole reports these results and caveats: A 13 V-J signature model separated ophthalmopathy from stable hyperthyroidism, with about 90% sensitivity and about 81% specificity in cross-validation and 80%/75% in testing. Sample size was not statistically predetermined, and blinding of investigators to group allocation was not performed. During validation, the model predicted progression to ophthalmopathy a median of around six months ahead of onset, with around 70% sensitivity and about 72% specificity. Most expanded thyroid clonotypes (frequency above 0.001) were also detected in blood, suggesting blood repertoires may reflect thyroid immune responses.

From the cysteine through the phenylalanine, the CDR3 covers 14 amino acids. The sequence is cut down to CDR3 DNA, 42 bases in frame from base 1. The V end gives up 3 bases and the J end 0 bases, leaving 0 bases in the junction not matched to a gene. The CDR1 and CDR2 encoded by the germline V gene (reference sequence) are SGHNT and YYREEE. Amplification of TCR beta CDR3 regions was carried out from RNA transcripts. The first round of RT-PCR for the TCR CDR3 was performed with the HTBI primer set and the Qiagen OneStep RT-PCR kit. Libraries were constructed in a second round of multiplex PCR, after which size selection and purification were performed. Sequencing of the libraries was done on an Illumina HiSeq2000 using paired-end 100 bp reads. The study's processing was this. SOAPnuke was used to process the raw data, removing reads that contained adapters or uncalled bases, had a mean Phred below 15, or lacked an exact match to the constant primer or identifier. High-quality paired reads were merged with COPE v1.2.5, and unique nucleotide sequences were defined as clonotypes. Clonotypes were aligned to IMGT TRBV, TRBD and TRBJ reference segments using MiTCR v1.1. Analysis was restricted to V-J combinations with a frequency above 0.0001, which covered about 99% of repertoires. The TCS score was defined as F50 (clonal expansion) divided by E x V (chaos), with BLOSUM62-based TCRdist calculated between CDR3 peptides within each V-J. Welch's t-statistics and random forest reduced several hundred V-J features to around 14, which were used in a naive Bayes classifier (R e1071). TCRdb itself trimmed the public reads at Q25 with fastp, ran MiXCR and retained productive beta chains. Each CDR3 protein gets just one entry, which takes the most common genes and DNA from the rows behind it. TCRdb's processing, not the authors' own work, is the source of the V and J calls. The sample table records 450,000 to 650,000 distinct CDR3 sequences; around 21% of these occur just once. The ten biggest clones cover 26% of the sample.

This clonotype has ten or more counts. Which antigen it targets is not known. Base-call qualities are not available, and no considerably larger clone is one nucleotide away. Stable Graves' hyperthyroidism was defined as no progression to ophthalmopathy during 18 months of follow-up. The hyperthyroidism patients were between 18 and 65 years old and newly diagnosed, with a disease duration of less than 2 months. Patients with uncontrolled infections, other autoimmune diseases, pregnancy or lactation were excluded. Diagnoses relied on clinical symptoms, serum thyroxine and TRAb, thyroid ultrasound and orbital computed tomography. Ficoll-Paque density gradient centrifugation was used to isolate PBMCs from about 10 ml of fresh peripheral blood. Total RNA was extracted with Trizol reagent, and quality was checked on an Agilent 2100 Bioanalyzer.

The sequence came from a man aged 18 to 35 with Graves' hyperthyroidism. The sequencing sample was made of blood. This sequence uses TRBV5-4 and TRBJ1-1; 9 middle bases align to TRBD1. This receptor has the CDR3 CASSWTGVNTEAFF. The DNA sequence is as follows: TGTGCCAGCAGCTGGACAGGGGTGAACACTGAAGCTTTCTTT. Outside the CDR3, residues come from the reference TRBV5-4 and TRBJ1-1 proteins, so the full variable domain is: ETGVTQSPTHLIKTRGQQVTLRCSSQSGHNTVSWYQQALGQGPQFIFQYYREEENGRGNFPPRFSGLQFPNYSSELNVNALELDDSALYLCASSWTGVNTEAFFGQGTRLTVV.